The present T cell receptor beta chain was sequenced within a study of T cells in tuberculosis. Across the study: PBMC were archived before or within 7 days of starting treatment.

Some clones are missing from TCRdb's copy, which holds only in-frame ones; the method was immunoSEQ multiplex PCR. This table holds 29,000 or so clones, just over 90% found once. The CDR3 is made up of 17 amino acids. J gave up 2 bases and V 1 base, and 8 bases lay outside the gene matches. Germline V CDR1 and CDR2: LNHDA, SQIVND (reference sequence). As to time point: new active TB diagnosis, blood taken before or within 7 days of starting treatment. This clone was picked up one time. Its antigen remains unidentified. General observations from the study: GEM motif frequencies gave 70% accuracy; the GMM repertoire gave roughly 90%.

Source: PBMCs, taken at tuberculosis diagnosis. This receptor was identified in an adult with tuberculosis. This chain uses TRBV19 with TRBJ2-3; 8 bases line up with TRBD1. CDR3 bases: TGTGCCAGTAGTATAGTCTTCGCCAGGGGGCCCACAGATACGCAGTATTTT. Amino acid sequence: CASSIVFARGPTDTQYF.